Following are 3 T cell receptor beta chains from one sample sequenced in a study of blood T cell repertoires in COVID-19. This table comes from immunoSEQ multiplex PCR, and its TCRdb copy is limited to in-frame clones, with some not included. The sample carries 100,000 or so clones, 65% to 90% recorded once. The source material was PBMCs or T cells enriched from blood (not recorded which). These receptor sequences come from a woman between 50 and 59 years old who had recovered from COVID-19.

The chain employs TRBV29-1 and TRBJ1-3, with D perhaps TRBD1 (6 bases). The CDR3 totals 13 residues. Between the trimmed V and J ends, which lost 3 bases and 3 bases, there was a span of 9 bases. Looked up from germline, CDR1 is SQVTM and CDR2 is ANQGSEA. The CDR3 region has the DNA TGCAGCGTTGAGGGGGCGCTTGGAAACACCATATATTTT. It yields the protein CSVEGALGNTIYF.

The sample holds a few counts of this clone. The chain has TRBV7-9 and TRBJ1-2; D gene ambiguous. The CDR3 has 16 amino acids. Germline CDR1 is SEHNR and CDR2 is FQNEAQ (reference sequence). Trimming took 6 bases from V and 7 from J, leaving 24 bases between them. In DNA form, the CDR3 reads TGTGCCAGCAGTAAAGCGGGTAGAACTGTTTCCACTGGCTACACCTTC. This gives the protein CASSKAGRTVSTGYTF.

This clone was seen only a few times. J is TRBJ1-1 and V is TRBV10-3; D not resolved. The CDR3 consists of 12 residues. The V end was cut by 2 bases, the J end by 5 bases, with 6 bases between. CDR1 is ENHRY and CDR2 is SYGVKD in the germline V gene. CDR3 sequence: CAISEGRTEAFF. CDR3 DNA: TGTGCCATCAGTGAGGGGCGAACTGAAGCTTTCTTT.